This TCR beta chain was sequenced during a study of response to subunit inactivated influenza vaccine. The CDR3 covers 14 residues. CDR1 DFQATT and CDR2 SNEGSKA come from the germline V gene (reference sequence). The V end was cut by 6 bases, the J end by 8 bases, with 20 bases between. TCRdb called the RT-PCR reads again in MiXCR, with one record for every CDR3 protein. The data show 150,000 to 200,000 distinct CDR3 sequences, roughly 12% seen once. These sequences were also reported in another study, on T cells expressing NK-cell markers. That source adds: Beta-chain TCR cDNA was generated via 5'RACE template switching with UMIs. An anti-gamma-delta TCR antibody confined sorting to alpha-beta TCR T cells across several of the experiments. For a handful of donors, these clonotypes were likewise the leading ones in the CD3+CD56-NKG2C+ fraction. Whether expanded NKG2C-expressing T cell clones recognize HCMV is unknown.

Sequencing was performed on CD8+ T cells sorted from PBMCs, taken 12 days after vaccination. The genes are TRBV20-1 and TRBJ2-1; D could derive from TRBD1 or TRBD2 (5 bases each). The TCR comes from a man aged 45-65 years who received an inactivated influenza vaccine. Here the CDR3 reads CSARDRQQVDEQFF. DNA of the CDR3: TGCAGTGCGAGGGACCGCCAGCAGGTCGATGAGCAGTTCTTC.